A selection of T cell receptor beta chains follows, all from one sample in a study of cytomegalovirus exposure and HLA in healthy donors. Sequenced by immunoSEQ multiplex PCR; TCRdb stores in-frame clones only, minus some. There are tens of thousands of clones in the sample; more than 85% occur only once, and over 2% lies in the top ten. Sequences were obtained from PBMCs. These receptors were taken from a woman in her twenties or thirties in good health and CMV-seronegative. Both conserved end residues are part of each CDR3. The D gene is left open where the match is weak. Clone size is stated in some rows and not others, as once, few, many or a class when expanded.

D gene,clone size,V gene,J gene,CDR3 DNA,CDR3 protein
TRBD2,NA,TRBV7-9,TRBJ2-1,TGTGCCAGCAGTCAGGCTAGCGGGAGACTTAGCTCCTACAATGAGCAGTTCTTC,CASSQASGRLSSYNEQFF
NA,once,TRBV10-3,TRBJ1-1,TGTGCCATCAGTGATATCAGTGGGGCCAGCCCCCTGCGGGCTTTCTTT,CAISDISGASPLRAFF
NA,NA,TRBV29-1,TRBJ1-1,TGCAGCGTTGTTCCCGGGGTGGGCCTCACTGAAGCTTTCTTT,CSVVPGVGLTEAFF
TRBD2,NA,TRBV5-1,TRBJ2-3,TGCGCCAGCAGCTTAGGAATAGCGGGAGGCCGCACAGATACGCAGTATTTT,CASSLGIAGGRTDTQYF
NA,NA,TRBV7-9,TRBJ2-7,TGTGCCAGCAGCTCGCAGGGTCCCTACGAGCAGTACTTC,CASSSQGPYEQYF
TRBD1,NA,TRBV19,TRBJ2-7,TGTGCCAGTAGTATCGGAGGGACAGGGGCGGTCTACGAGCAGTACTTC,CASSIGGTGAVYEQYF
NA,NA,TRBV7-8,TRBJ1-3,TGTGCCAGCAGCTTAGCGATAGTCTCTGGAAACACCATATATTTT,CASSLAIVSGNTIYF
TRBD1,once,TRBV6-7,TRBJ2-1,TGTGCCAGCAGTCGGGACAGCGGTCCCTCCTACAATGAGCAGTTCTTC,CASSRDSGPSYNEQFF
NA,NA,TRBV30,TRBJ1-5,TGTGCCTGGAGTAGTACAGGCATAGGGCCTCAGCATTTT,CAWSSTGIGPQHF
NA,NA,TRBV2,TRBJ1-1,TGTGCCAGCAATGTGCCACCCGGTGAAGCTTTCTTT,CASNVPPGEAFF
NA,NA,TRBV25-1,TRBJ2-3,TGTGCCAGCAGTGTACAGGGAATAGGGGCAGATACGCAGTATTTT,CASSVQGIGADTQYF
NA,NA,TRBV7-9,TRBJ2-7,TGTGCCAGCAGCTTTAGGCAGGGGCTTTCTTTACGCCCTTACGAGCAGTACTTC,CASSFRQGLSLRPYEQYF
TRBD1,NA,TRBV11-1,TRBJ2-3,TGTGCCAGCAGCTTCCCCGGGACAGGATACACAGATACGCAGTATTTT,CASSFPGTGYTDTQYF
NA,few,TRBV18,TRBJ2-7,TGTGCCAGCTCACCACTGGTCAGGGACGAGCAGTACTTC,CASSPLVRDEQYF
TRBD2,NA,TRBV7-2,TRBJ2-5,TGTGCCAGCAGCGGCGGGAGTCTCCAAGAGACCCAGTACTTC,CASSGGSLQETQYF
NA,NA,TRBV21-1,TRBJ1-1,TGTGCCAGCAGCCCCCGAGCGCTAGCTGAAGCTTTCTTT,CASSPRALAEAFF
NA,NA,TRBV25-1,TRBJ2-1,TGTGCCAGCAGTGACCCCCCGAGCGCCCCCCACTCCTACAATGAGCAGTTCTTC,CASSDPPSAPHSYNEQFF
NA,NA,TRBV7-9,TRBJ2-7,TGTGCCAGCAGCGCCCAGGTCCACGAGCAGTACTTC,CASSAQVHEQYF
TRBD2,NA,TRBV7-2,TRBJ2-1,TGTGCCAGCAGCACTAGGACTAGCGGGACATCCTACAATGAGCAGTTCTTC,CASSTRTSGTSYNEQFF
TRBD2,NA,TRBV19,TRBJ2-2,TGTGCCAGTAGTCCCAGACTAGCGGGAGCCGGGGAGCTGTTTTTT,CASSPRLAGAGELFF
NA,NA,TRBV4-1,TRBJ2-3,TGCGCCAGCAGCCAATGGGAGAGCACAGATACGCAGTATTTT,CASSQWESTDTQYF
TRBD2,NA,TRBV4-1,TRBJ2-5,TGCGCCAGCAGCCATGGATCCAGGACTAGCGGGAGGATCGGGCCACAAGAGACCCAGTACTTC,CASSHGSRTSGRIGPQETQYF
NA,once,TRBV30,TRBJ1-1,TGCGCCTGGAGTGTAAGCGGGGCGGGGGAGGTTGAAGCTTTCTTT,CAWSVSGAGEVEAFF
NA,few,TRBV29-1,TRBJ1-2,TGCAGCGTCCCTGGCGGGTGGATGGCCTATGGCTACACCTTC,CSVPGGWMAYGYTF
NA,NA,TRBV7-9,TRBJ1-1,TGTGCCAGCAGCTTAGCGGAGACTGAAGCTTTCTTT,CASSLAETEAFF
NA,NA,TRBV19,TRBJ2-3,TGTGCCAGTAGTACGGACAGCAGGGGGGTCCTCACAGATACGCAGTATTTT,CASSTDSRGVLTDTQYF
NA,NA,TRBV6-1,TRBJ2-1,TGTGCCAGCAGTGAAGTTTCATGGGGGAGGTCGAACAATGAGCAGTTCTTC,CASSEVSWGRSNNEQFF
NA,few,TRBV7-9,TRBJ2-3,TGTGCCAGCAGCTCCCGCGGCCCAGATACGCAGTATTTT,CASSSRGPDTQYF
TRBD1,NA,TRBV27,TRBJ2-7,TGTGCCAGCAGTTGGACAGGGGCACACGAGCAGTACTTC,CASSWTGAHEQYF
NA,NA,TRBV6-5,TRBJ1-1,TGTGCCAGCAGCCTCCACCAGGGGAACACTGAAGCTTTCTTT,CASSLHQGNTEAFF
TRBD2,NA,TRBV6-5,TRBJ2-7,TGTGCCACCGGAGGGGGACTAGCAACCTACGAGCAGTACTTC,CATGGGLATYEQYF
TRBD1,NA,TRBV4-1,TRBJ1-1,TGCGCCAGCAGCCTGAACCCTGGACAGGGGGCAATAGGGCTTACTTTCTTT,CASSLNPGQGAIGLTFF
NA,NA,TRBV11-3,TRBJ2-3,TGTGCCAGCAGCTCTTTGGATACGCAGTATTTT,CASSSLDTQYF
NA,NA,TRBV29-1,TRBJ2-2,TGCAGCGTTGACGGGAACACCGGGGAGCTGTTTTTT,CSVDGNTGELFF
TRBD1,NA,TRBV6-5,TRBJ1-2,TGTGCCAGCAAAGCACCCCGGACAGGGAGGGATGGCTACACCTTC,CASKAPRTGRDGYTF
NA,NA,TRBV19,TRBJ1-1,TGTGCCAGTAGTTGGGCGGGAGGGAACACTGAAGCTTTCTTT,CASSWAGGNTEAFF
TRBD2,NA,TRBV27,TRBJ2-2,TGTGCCAGCAGTTTTGCTAGCGGGATGCCCGGGGAGCTGTTTTTT,CASSFASGMPGELFF
NA,NA,TRBV7-8,TRBJ1-1,TGTGCCAGCAGGGAGACAGACATGAACACTGAAGCTTTCTTT,CASRETDMNTEAFF